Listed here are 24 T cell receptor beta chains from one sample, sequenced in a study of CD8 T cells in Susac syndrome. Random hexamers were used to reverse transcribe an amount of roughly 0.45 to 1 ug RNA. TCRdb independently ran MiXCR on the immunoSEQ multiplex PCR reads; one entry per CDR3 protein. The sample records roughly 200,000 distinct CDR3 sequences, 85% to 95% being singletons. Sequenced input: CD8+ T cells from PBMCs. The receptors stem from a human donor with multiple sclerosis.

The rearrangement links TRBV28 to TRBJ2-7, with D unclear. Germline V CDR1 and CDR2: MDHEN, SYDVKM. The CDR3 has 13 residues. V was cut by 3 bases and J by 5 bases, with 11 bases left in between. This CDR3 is CASSLTLGDEQYF. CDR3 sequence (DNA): TGTGCCAGCAGTTTGACCCTAGGCGACGAGCAGTACTTC.

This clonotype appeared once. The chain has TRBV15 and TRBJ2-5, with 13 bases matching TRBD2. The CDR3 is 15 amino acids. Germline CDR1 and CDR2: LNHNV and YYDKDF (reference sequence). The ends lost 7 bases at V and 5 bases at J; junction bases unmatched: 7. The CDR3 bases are TGTGCCACCACCGGGACTAGCGGGAATGGGGAGACCCAGTACTTC. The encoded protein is CATTGTSGNGETQYF.

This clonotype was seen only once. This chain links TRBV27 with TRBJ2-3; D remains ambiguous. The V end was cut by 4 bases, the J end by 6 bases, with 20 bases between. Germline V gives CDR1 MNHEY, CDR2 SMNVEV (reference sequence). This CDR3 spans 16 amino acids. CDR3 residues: CASSSTSTLLSDTQYF. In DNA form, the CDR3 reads TGTGCCAGCAGTTCGACGAGCACGCTTTTGTCGGATACGCAGTATTTT.

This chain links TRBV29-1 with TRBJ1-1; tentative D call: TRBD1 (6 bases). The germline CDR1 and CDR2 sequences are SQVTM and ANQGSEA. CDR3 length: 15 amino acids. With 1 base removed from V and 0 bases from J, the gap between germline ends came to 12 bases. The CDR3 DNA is TGCAGCGTTGAAGGGGGGCTGGGATTGAACACTGAAGCTTTCTTT. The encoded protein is CSVEGGLGLNTEAFF. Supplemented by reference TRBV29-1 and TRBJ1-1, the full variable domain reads SAVISQKPSRDICQRGTSLTIQCQVDSQVTMMFWYRQQPGQSLTLIATANQGSEATYESGFVIDKFPISRPNLTFSTLTVSNMSPEDSSIYLCSVEGGLGLNTEAFFGQGTRLTVV.

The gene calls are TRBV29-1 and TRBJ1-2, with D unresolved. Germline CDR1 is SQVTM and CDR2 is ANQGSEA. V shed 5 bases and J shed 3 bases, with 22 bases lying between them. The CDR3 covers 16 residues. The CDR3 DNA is TGCAGCGTTTCGCAAAGCCGCGACATAAGCTACTATGGCTACACCTTC. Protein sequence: CSVSQSRDISYYGYTF.

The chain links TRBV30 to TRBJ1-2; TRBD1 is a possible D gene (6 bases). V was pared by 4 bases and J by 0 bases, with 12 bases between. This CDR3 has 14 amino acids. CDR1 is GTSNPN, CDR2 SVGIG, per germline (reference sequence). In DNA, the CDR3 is TGTGCCTGGACCGAGACAGGATCTAACTATGGCTACACCTTC. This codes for CAWTETGSNYGYTF.

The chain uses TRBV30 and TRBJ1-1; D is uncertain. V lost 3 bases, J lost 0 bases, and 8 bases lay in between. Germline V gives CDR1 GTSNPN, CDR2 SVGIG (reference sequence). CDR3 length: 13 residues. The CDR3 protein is CAWRVLMNTEAFF. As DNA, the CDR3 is TGTGCCTGGAGGGTACTCATGAACACTGAAGCTTTCTTT.

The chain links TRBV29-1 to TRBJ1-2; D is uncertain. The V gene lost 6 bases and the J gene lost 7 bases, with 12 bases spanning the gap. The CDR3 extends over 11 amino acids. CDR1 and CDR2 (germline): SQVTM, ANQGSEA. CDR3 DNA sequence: TGCAGCGTGAAAATAAAAAGTGGCTACACCTTC. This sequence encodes CSVKIKSGYTF.

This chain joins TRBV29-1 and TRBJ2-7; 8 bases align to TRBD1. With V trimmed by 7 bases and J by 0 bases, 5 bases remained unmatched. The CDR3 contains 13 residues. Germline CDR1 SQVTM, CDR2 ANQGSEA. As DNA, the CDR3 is TGCAGCGCCCGGACAGGGTACTCCTACGAGCAGTACTTC. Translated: CSARTGYSYEQYF.

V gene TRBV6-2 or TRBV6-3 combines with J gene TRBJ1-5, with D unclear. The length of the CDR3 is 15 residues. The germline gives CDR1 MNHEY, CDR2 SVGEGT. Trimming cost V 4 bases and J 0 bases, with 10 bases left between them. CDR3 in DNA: TGTGCCAGCAGTTGGGCAGCTTATAGCAATCAGCCCCAGCATTTT. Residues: CASSWAAYSNQPQHF.

Here the CDR3 reads CASSQESGSSTQYF. The CDR3 region has the DNA TGTGCCAGCAGCCAGGAGAGCGGGAGTAGTACGCAGTATTTT. The genes are TRBV3-1 and TRBJ2-3, with TRBD2 matching 8 bases. Germline CDR1 and CDR2: LGHDT and YNNKEL (reference sequence). V gave up 3 bases and J gave up 8 bases; unmatched junction bases: 7. The CDR3 sequence is 14 residues long.

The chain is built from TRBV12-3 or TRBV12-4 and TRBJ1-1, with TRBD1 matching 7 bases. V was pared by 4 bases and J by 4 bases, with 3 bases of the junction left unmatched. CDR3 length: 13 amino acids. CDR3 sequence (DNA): TGTGCCAGCAGTTGGAGACAGGGCACTGAAGCTTTCTTT. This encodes CASSWRQGTEAFF.

The CDR3 nucleotides are TGCAGTGCCAGATCAGGGACTAGCGTAGGAGATACGCAGTATTTT. It translates to CSARSGTSVGDTQYF. The chain links TRBV20-1 to TRBJ2-3; 10 bases line up with TRBD2. The CDR3 is made up of 15 amino acids. The V segment lost 6 bases and the J segment 5 bases; nucleotides outside the gene matches: 11. The germline V gene encodes CDR1 DFQATT and CDR2 SNEGSKA (reference sequence).

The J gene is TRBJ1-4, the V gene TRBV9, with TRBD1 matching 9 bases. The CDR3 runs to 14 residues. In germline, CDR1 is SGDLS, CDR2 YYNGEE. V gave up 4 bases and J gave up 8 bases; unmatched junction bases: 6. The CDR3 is CASSTGQGNEKLFF. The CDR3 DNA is TGTGCCAGCAGCACCGGACAGGGGAACGAAAAACTGTTTTTT.

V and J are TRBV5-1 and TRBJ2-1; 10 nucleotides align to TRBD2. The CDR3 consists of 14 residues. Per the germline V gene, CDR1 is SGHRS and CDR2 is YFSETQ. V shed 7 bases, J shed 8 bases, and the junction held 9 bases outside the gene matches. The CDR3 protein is CASLSGTSADEQFF. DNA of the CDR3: TGCGCCAGCCTTTCCGGGACTAGCGCCGATGAGCAGTTCTTC. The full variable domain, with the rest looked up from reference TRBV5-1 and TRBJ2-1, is KAGVTQTPRYLIKTRGQQVTLSCSPISGHRSVSWYQQTPGQGLQFLFEYFSETQRNKGNFPGRFSGRQFSNSRSEMNVSTLELGDSALYLCASLSGTSADEQFFGPGTRLTVL.

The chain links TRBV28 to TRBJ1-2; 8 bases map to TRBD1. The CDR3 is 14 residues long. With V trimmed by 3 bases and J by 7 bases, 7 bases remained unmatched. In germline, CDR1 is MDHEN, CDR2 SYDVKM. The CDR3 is CASSFGQGFGGYTF. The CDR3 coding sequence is TGTGCCAGCAGTTTTGGACAGGGATTTGGTGGCTACACCTTC.

CDR3 protein: CASSSGLVSETQYF. The CDR3 DNA sequence: TGTGCCAGCAGCTCCGGACTAGTCTCGGAGACCCAGTACTTC. The chain is built from TRBV13 and TRBJ2-5, with 7 bases lining up with TRBD2. Germline V lookup: CDR1 PRHDT, CDR2 FYEKMQ (reference sequence). The junction had 7 bases not matched to a gene; V was cut back by 4 bases and J by 5 bases. This CDR3 contains 14 residues.

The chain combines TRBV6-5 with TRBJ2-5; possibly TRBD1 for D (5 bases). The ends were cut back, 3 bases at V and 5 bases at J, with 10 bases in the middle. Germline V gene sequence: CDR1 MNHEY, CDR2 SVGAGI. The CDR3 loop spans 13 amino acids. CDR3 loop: CASSYGAWETQYF. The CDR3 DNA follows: TGTGCCAGCAGTTATGGGGCCTGGGAGACCCAGTACTTC.

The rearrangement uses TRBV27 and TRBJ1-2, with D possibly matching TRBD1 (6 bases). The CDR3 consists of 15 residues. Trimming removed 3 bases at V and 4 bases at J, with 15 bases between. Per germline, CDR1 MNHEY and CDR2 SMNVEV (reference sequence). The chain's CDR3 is CASSFGEGEVYGYTF. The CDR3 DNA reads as TGTGCCAGCAGTTTCGGAGAGGGGGAAGTCTATGGCTACACCTTC.

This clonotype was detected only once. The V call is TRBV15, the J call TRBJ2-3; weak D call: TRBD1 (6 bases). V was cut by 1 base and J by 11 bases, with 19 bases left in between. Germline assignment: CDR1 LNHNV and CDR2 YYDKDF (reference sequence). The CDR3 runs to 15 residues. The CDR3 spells CATSRVQGLRGQQYF. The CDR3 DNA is TGTGCCACCAGCAGAGTACAGGGTTTACGGGGTCAGCAGTATTTT.

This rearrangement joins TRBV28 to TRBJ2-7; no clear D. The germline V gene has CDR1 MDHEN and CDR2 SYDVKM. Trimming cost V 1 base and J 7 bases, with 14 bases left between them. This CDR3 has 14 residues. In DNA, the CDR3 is TGTGCCAGCAGTTTATTCGGACCCGCCGGAGAGCAGTACTTC. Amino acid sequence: CASSLFGPAGEQYF.

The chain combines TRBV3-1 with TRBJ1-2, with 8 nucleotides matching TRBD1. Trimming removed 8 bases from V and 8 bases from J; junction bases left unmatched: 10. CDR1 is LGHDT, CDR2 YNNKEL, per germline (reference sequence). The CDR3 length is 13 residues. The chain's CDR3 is CASHGQGVYGYTF. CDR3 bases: TGTGCCAGCCACGGACAGGGAGTGTACGGCTACACCTTC.

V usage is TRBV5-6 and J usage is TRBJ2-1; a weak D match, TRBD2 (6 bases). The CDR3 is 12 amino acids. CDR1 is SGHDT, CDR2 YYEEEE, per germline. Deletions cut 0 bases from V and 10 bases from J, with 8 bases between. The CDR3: CASSLVRGEQFF. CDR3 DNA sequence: TGTGCCAGCAGCTTGGTTCGGGGGGAGCAGTTCTTC.

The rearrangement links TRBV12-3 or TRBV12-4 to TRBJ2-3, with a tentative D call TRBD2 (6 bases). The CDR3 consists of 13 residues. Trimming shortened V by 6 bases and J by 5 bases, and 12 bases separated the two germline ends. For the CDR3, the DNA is TGTGCCAGCAGCCCGGACGGGGGAGATACGCAGTATTTT. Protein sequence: CASSPDGGDTQYF.